The clone carrying this T cell receptor (beta chain) was detected only once. Its target is not known. The study sampled nominally healthy donors, though unrecorded immune exposures were likely. The data originate from a study of cytomegalovirus exposure and HLA in healthy donors. This CDR3 has 14 residues. V was trimmed by 1 base and J by 3 bases, leaving 10 bases between them. Germline loops: CDR1 SGHTA, CDR2 FQGNSA. A multiplex PCR was run with 60 Vbeta primers and 13 Jbeta primers. Sequenced by immunoSEQ multiplex PCR; TCRdb stores in-frame clones only, minus some. The table has over 100,000 clones, around 76% seen once. General study points: HLA allele associations emerged for 15,000 to 20,000 TCR beta sequences in a later analysis, at 0.05 false discovery rate.

The V gene is TRBV7-2, the J gene TRBJ2-7; D not certain. Sequenced material: PBMCs. This receptor was taken from a male donor in good health and CMV-seronegative. CDR3 region: CASSLGNTIYEQYF. The CDR3 DNA is TGTGCCAGCAGCTTAGGTAACACCATCTACGAGCAGTACTTC. The full variable domain, rest sourced from reference TRBV7-2 and TRBJ2-7, is GAGVSQSPSNKVTEKGKDVELRCDPISGHTALYWYRQSLGQGLEFLIYFQGNSAPDKSGLPSDRFSAERTGGSVSTLTIQRTQQEDSAVYLCASSLGNTIYEQYFGPGTRLTVT.